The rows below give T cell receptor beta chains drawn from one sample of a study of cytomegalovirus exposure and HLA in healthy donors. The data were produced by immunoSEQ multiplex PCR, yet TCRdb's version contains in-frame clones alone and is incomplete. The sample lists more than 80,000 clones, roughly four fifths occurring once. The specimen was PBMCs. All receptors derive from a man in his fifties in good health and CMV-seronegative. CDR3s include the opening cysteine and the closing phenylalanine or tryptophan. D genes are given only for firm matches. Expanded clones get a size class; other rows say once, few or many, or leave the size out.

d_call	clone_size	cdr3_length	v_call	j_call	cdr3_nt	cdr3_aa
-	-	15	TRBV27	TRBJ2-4	TGTGCCAGCCGCCCGGGCAGGGCGGCCAAAAACATTCAGTACTTC	CASRPGRAAKNIQYF
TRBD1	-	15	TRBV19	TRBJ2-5	TGTGCCAGTAGTATTCCGGGACAGTTTAAAGAGACCCAGTACTTC	CASSIPGQFKETQYF
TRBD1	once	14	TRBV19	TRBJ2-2	TGTGCCAGTAGTGTGGGACAGAGCACCGGGGAGCTGTTTTTT	CASSVGQSTGELFF
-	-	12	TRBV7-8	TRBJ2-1	TGTGCCAGCAGCAGGGGAGGTGATGAGCAGTTCTTC	CASSRGGDEQFF
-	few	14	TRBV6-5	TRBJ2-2	TGTGCCAGCAGTCGGGATCGCTTCACCGGGGAGCTGTTTTTT	CASSRDRFTGELFF
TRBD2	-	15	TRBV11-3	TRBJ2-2	TGTGCCAGCAGCTTCGGGGGGGCGAACACCGGGGAGCTGTTTTTT	CASSFGGANTGELFF
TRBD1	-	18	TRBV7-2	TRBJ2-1	TGTGCCAGCAGCCCCAGGGGGTCCCCGGGGATTGGGTACAATGAGCAGTTCTTC	CASSPRGSPGIGYNEQFF
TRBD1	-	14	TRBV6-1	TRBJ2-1	TGTGCCAGCAGTGAGATGACAGGGGCGGATGAGCAGTTCTTC	CASSEMTGADEQFF
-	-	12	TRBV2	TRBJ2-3	TGTGCCAGCTGGGGGGGCTCAGATACGCAGTATTTT	CASWGGSDTQYF
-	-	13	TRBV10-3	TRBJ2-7	TGTGTCATCAGTGAGTCGCAGAACACGCAGCAGTACTTC	CVISESQNTQQYF
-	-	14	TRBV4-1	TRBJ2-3	TGCGCCAGCAGCCCTGGACAGAACACAGATACGCAGTATTTT	CASSPGQNTDTQYF
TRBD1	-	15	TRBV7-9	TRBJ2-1	TGTGCCAGCAGCAAACTCCTGGACAGGGACAATGAGCAGTTCTTC	CASSKLLDRDNEQFF
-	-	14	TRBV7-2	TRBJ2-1	TGTGCCAGCAGCCCGGTAGCCTCCTACAATGAGCAGTTCTTC	CASSPVASYNEQFF
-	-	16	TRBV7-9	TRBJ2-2	TGTGCCAGCAGCCCATTTCGACTAGTAAACACCGGGGAGCTGTTTTTT	CASSPFRLVNTGELFF
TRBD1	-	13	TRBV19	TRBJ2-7	TGTGCCAGTAGTATGAGGGGGCCCTACGAGCAGTACTTC	CASSMRGPYEQYF
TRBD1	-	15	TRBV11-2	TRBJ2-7	TGTGCCAGCAGCTTAGGACGGGCAGGGGGCTCCGAGCAGTACTTC	CASSLGRAGGSEQYF
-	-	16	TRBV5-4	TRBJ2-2	TGTGCCAGCAGCCCCCGGGACAATATAGCCTCCGGGGAGCTGTTTTTT	CASSPRDNIASGELFF
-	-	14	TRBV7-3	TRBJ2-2	TGTGCCAGCAGCTTAACGCGGGAAATCGGGGAGCTGTTTTTT	CASSLTREIGELFF
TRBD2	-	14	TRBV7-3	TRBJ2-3	TGTGCCAGCAGCTTGGGGGGGATCACAGATACGCAGTATTTT	CASSLGGITDTQYF
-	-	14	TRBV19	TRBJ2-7	TGTGCCAGTAGTATAAAAGGGGGTAAGGGCGAGCAGTACTTC	CASSIKGGKGEQYF
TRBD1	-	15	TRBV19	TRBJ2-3	TGTGCCAGTAGTATAGGGGGACAGGGGGGAGATACGCAGTATTTT	CASSIGGQGGDTQYF
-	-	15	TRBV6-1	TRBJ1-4	TGTGCCAGCATAAGGGGCTCTGCAACTAATGAAAAACTGTTTTTT	CASIRGSATNEKLFF
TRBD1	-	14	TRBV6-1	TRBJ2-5	TGTGCCAGCCGGGGACAGGGGTCACGAGAGACCCAGTACTTC	CASRGQGSRETQYF